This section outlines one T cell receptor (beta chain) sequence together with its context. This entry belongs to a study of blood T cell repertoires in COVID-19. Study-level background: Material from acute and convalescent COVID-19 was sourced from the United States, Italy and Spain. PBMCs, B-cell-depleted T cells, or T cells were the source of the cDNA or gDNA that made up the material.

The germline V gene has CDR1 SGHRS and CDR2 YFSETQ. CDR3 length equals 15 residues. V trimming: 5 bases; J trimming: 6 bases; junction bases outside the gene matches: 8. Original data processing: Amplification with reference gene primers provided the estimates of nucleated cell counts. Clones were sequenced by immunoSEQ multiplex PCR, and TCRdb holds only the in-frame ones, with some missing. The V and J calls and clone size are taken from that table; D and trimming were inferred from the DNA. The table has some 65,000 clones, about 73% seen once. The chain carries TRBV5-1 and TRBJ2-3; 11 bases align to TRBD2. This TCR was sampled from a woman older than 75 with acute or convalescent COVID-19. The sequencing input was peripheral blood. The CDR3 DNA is TGCGCCAGCAGGTTTAGTAGCGGGAGGGACGATACGCAGTATTTT. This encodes CASRFSSGRDDTQYF.